The 3 T cell receptor beta chains reported below all come from one sample, sequenced in a study of blood T cell repertoires in COVID-19. The assay was immunoSEQ multiplex PCR, and TCRdb's table has in-frame clones only and misses some. The sample includes 190,000 or so clones, approximately 90% of them seen just once. Sequencing was done on a sample of peripheral blood. The receptors were gathered from a woman younger than 35 who had recovered from COVID-19.

J is TRBJ1-1 and V is TRBV7-2; 8 nucleotides line up with TRBD1. With 5 bases clipped from V and 1 base from J, the junction kept 6 bases outside the gene matches. The CDR3 sequence is 15 residues long. Germline V lookup: CDR1 SGHTA, CDR2 FQGNSA. CDR3 sequence: CASSPLQGGNTEAFF. Here the CDR3 DNA reads TGTGCCAGCAGCCCTTTACAGGGGGGGAACACTGAAGCTTTCTTT.

The chain uses TRBV18 and TRBJ2-7; 13 bases agree with TRBD2. Trimming cost V 6 bases and J 6 bases; bases outside gene matches: 8. Germline V gene data show CDR1 as KGHSH and CDR2 as LQKENI. The CDR3 spans 15 residues. CDR3 bases: TGTGCCAGCTCCTTCGGACTAGCGGGAGTAGGCGAGCAGTACGTC. It is translated as CASSFGLAGVGEQYV.

This sequence joins TRBV3-1 (or the pseudogene TRBV3-2) and TRBJ1-2; 8 positions match TRBD1. V was clipped by 4 bases and J by 2 bases; unmatched bases: 15. CDR1 and CDR2 (germline): LGHDT, YNNKEL (reference sequence). This CDR3 contains 18 residues. Here the CDR3 reads CASSRIPGQARPNYGYTF. CDR3 nucleotides: TGTGCCAGCAGCCGCATTCCGGGACAGGCAAGACCCAACTATGGCTACACCTTC.